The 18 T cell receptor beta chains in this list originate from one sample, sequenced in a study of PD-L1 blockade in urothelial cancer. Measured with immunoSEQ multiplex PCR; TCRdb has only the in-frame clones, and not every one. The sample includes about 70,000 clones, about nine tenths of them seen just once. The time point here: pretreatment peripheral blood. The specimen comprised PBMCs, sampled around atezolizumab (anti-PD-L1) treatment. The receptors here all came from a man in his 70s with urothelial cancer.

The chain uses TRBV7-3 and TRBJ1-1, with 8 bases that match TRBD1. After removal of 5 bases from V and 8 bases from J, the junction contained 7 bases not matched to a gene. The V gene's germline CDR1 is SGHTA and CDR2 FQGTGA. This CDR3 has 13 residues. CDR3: CASSRDRGREAFF. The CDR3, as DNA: TGTGCCAGCAGCCGAGACAGGGGACGCGAAGCTTTCTTT. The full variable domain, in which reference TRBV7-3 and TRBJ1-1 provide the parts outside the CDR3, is GAGVSQTPSNKVTEKGKYVELRCDPISGHTALYWYRQSLGQGPEFLIYFQGTGAADDSGLPNDRFFAVRPEGSVSTLKIQRTERGDSAVYLCASSRDRGREAFFGQGTRLTVV.

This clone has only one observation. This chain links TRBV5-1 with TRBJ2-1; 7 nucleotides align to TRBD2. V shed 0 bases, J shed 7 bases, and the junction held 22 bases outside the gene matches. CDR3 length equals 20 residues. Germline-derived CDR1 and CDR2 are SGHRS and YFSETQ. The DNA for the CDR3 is TGCGCCAGCAGCTTGGAGGGATCCAGGACGAGGGAGGGCTTGAGGAATGAGCAGTTCTTC. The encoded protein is CASSLEGSRTREGLRNEQFF.

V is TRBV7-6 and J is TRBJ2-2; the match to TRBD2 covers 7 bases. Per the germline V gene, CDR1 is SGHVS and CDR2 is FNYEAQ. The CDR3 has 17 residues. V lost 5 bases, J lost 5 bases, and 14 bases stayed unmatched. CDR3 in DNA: TGTGCCAGCAGCCCTTGGAGCGGGAATAGAGAAACCGGGGAGCTGTTTTTT. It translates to CASSPWSGNRETGELFF.

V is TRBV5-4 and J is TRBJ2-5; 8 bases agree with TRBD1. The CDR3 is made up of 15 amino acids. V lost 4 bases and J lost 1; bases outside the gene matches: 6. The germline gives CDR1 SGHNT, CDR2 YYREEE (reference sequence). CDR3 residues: CASSLGQGFQETQYF. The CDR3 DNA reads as TGTGCCAGCAGCCTCGGACAGGGCTTCCAAGAGACCCAGTACTTC.

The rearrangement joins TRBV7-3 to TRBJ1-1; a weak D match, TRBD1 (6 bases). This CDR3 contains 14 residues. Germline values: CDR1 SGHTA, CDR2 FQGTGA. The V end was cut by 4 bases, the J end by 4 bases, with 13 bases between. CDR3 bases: TGTGCCAGCAGCTCACAGGGAACTGGCACTGAAGCTTTCTTT. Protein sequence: CASSSQGTGTEAFF.

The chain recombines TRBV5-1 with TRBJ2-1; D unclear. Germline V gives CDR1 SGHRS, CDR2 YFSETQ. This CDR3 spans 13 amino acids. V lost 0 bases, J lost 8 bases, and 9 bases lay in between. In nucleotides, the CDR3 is TGCGCCAGCAGCTTGGAACCAGGTGATGAGCAGTTCTTC. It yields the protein CASSLEPGDEQFF.

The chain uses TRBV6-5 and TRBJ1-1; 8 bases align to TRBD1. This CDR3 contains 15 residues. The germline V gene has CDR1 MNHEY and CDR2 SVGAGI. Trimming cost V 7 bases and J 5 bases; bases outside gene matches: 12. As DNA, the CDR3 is TGTGCCAGCAACCTAGGCCAGGGGGCGCTTACTGAAGCTTTCTTT. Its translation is CASNLGQGALTEAFF.

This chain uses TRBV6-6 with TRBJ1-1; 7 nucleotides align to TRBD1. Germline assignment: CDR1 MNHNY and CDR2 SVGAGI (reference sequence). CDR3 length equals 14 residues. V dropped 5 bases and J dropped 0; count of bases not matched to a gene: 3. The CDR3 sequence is CASSKTGLNTEAFF. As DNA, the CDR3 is TGTGCCAGCAGTAAGACAGGGTTGAACACTGAAGCTTTCTTT.

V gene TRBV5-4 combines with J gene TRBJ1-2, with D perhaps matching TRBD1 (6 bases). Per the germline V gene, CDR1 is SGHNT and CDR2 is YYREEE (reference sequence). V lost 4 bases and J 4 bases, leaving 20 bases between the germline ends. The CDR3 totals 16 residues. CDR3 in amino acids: CASSGGAGLPVYGYTF. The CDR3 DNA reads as TGTGCCAGCAGCGGGGGGGCGGGTCTACCCGTCTATGGCTACACCTTC.

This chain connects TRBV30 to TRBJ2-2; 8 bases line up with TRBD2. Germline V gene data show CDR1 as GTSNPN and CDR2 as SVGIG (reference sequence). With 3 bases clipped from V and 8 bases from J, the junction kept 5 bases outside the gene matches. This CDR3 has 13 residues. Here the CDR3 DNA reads TGTGCCTGGAGCGGACTAGCAGGGGGGGAGCTGTTTTTT. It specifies CAWSGLAGGELFF.

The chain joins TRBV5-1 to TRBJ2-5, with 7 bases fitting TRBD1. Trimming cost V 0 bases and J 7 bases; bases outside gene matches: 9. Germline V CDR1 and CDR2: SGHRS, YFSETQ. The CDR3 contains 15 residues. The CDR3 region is CASSLGTGAPGTQYF. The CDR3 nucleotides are TGCGCCAGCAGCTTGGGTACAGGGGCCCCAGGGACCCAGTACTTC. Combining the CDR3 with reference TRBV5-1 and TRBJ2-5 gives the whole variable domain KAGVTQTPRYLIKTRGQQVTLSCSPISGHRSVSWYQQTPGQGLQFLFEYFSETQRNKGNFPGRFSGRQFSNSRSEMNVSTLELGDSALYLCASSLGTGAPGTQYFGPGTRLLVL.

Here the CDR3 reads CASKGQLETQYF. The DNA of the CDR3 is TGTGCCAGCAAGGGACAGTTAGAGACCCAGTACTTC. The V and J genes are TRBV19 and TRBJ2-5; 7 nucleotides align to TRBD1. After removal of 9 bases from V and 4 bases from J, the junction contained 5 bases not matched to a gene. There are 12 residues in the CDR3. In germline, CDR1 is LNHDA, CDR2 SQIVND (reference sequence).

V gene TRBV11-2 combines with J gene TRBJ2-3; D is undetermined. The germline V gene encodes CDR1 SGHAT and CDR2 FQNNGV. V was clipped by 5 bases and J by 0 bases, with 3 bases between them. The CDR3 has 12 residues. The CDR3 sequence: CASSPSTDTQYF. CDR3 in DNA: TGTGCCAGCAGCCCTAGCACAGATACGCAGTATTTT.

The CDR3 loop reads CASSMRGHEQFF. CDR3 sequence (DNA): TGTGCCAGTAGTATGCGTGGGCATGAGCAGTTCTTC. V usage is TRBV19 and J usage is TRBJ2-1; D not certain. Germline loops: CDR1 LNHDA, CDR2 SQIVND (reference sequence). The CDR3 loop spans 12 amino acids. V lost 3 bases and J lost 8, with 8 bases in between.

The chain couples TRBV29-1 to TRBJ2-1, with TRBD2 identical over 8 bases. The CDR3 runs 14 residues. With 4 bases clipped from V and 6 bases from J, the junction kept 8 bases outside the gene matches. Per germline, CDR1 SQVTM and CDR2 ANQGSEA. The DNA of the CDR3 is TGCAGCGTTGGTGGCGGGAGGTCTTTCAATGAGCAGTTCTTC. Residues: CSVGGGRSFNEQFF.

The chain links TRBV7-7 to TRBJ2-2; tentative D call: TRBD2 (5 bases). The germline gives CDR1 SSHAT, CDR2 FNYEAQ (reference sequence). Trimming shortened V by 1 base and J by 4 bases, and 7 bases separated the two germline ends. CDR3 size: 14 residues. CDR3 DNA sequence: TGTGCCAGCAGCTTAGAGGCGGGCACCGGGGAGCTGTTTTTT. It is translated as CASSLEAGTGELFF.

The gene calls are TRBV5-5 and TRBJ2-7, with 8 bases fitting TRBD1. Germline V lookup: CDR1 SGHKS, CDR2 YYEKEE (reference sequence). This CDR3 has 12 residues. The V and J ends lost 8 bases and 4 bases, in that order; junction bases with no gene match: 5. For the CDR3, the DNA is TGTGCCAGTACCGGGACAGGATACGAGCAGTACTTC. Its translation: CASTGTGYEQYF. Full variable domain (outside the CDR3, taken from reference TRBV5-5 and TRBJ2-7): DAGVTQSPTHLIKTRGQQVTLRCSPISGHKSVSWYQQVLGQGPQFIFQYYEKEERGRGNFPDRFSARQFPNYSSELNVNALLLGDSALYLCASTGTGYEQYFGPGTRLTVT.

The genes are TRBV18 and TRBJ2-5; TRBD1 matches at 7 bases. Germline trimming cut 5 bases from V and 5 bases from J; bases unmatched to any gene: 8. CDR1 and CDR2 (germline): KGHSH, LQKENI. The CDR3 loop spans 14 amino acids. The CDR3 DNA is TGTGCCAGCTCAGCGCTACAGGGGATGGAGACCCAGTACTTC. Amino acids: CASSALQGMETQYF.